The 9 T cell receptor beta chains listed next were all sequenced from one sample in a study of OX40 agonist ivuxolimab in advanced cancers. Sequencing was performed with immunoSEQ multiplex PCR; in TCRdb, only in-frame clones are kept and a portion is missing. The sample includes about 18,000 clones, roughly four fifths of them seen just once. The specimen comprised CD4+ or CD8+ T cells sorted from blood, sampled in a trial of the OX40 agonist ivuxolimab. These receptors came from an adult with an advanced solid tumor such as melanoma, head and neck, liver or kidney cancer.

In nucleotides, the CDR3 is TGTGCCAGTAGTATAAGAGAGACAGGGCTCCCCTACGAGCAGTACTTC. Protein: CASSIRETGLPYEQYF. This sequence joins TRBV19 and TRBJ2-7; 7 bases line up with TRBD1. The CDR3 consists of 16 residues. V lost 2 bases and J lost 2; bases outside the gene matches: 9. Germline V gene data show CDR1 as LNHDA and CDR2 as SQIVND (reference sequence). Drawing the rest from reference TRBV19 and TRBJ2-7, the complete variable domain is DGGITQSPKYLFRKEGQNVTLSCEQNLNHDAMYWYRQDPGQGLRLIYYSQIVNDFQKGDIAEGYSVSREKKESFPLTVTSAQKNPTAFYLCASSIRETGLPYEQYFGPGTRLTVT.

This rearrangement joins TRBV11-2 to TRBJ2-7; D call uncertain. CDR1 and CDR2 from the germline V gene are SGHAT and FQNNGV. V lost 2 bases and J lost 0, with 11 bases in between. This CDR3 has 15 amino acids. The CDR3: CASSLLSDTSYEQYF. The CDR3, as DNA: TGTGCCAGCAGCTTACTTTCCGACACCTCCTACGAGCAGTACTTC.

CDR3 sequence: CASSSRPGQGSEAFF. DNA for the CDR3: TGCGCCAGCAGCTCGCGACCGGGACAGGGGTCTGAAGCTTTCTTT. The V gene is TRBV5-1, the J gene TRBJ1-1; 10 bases map to TRBD1. The CDR3 has 15 residues. The V gene's germline CDR1 is SGHRS and CDR2 YFSETQ. J lost 6 bases, V lost 3 bases, and 8 bases had no gene match.

The genes are TRBV28 and TRBJ2-7, with D possibly called TRBD1 or TRBD2 (6 bases each). The length of the CDR3 is 17 residues. CDR1 is MDHEN, CDR2 SYDVKM, per germline. V lost 4 bases to trimming and J lost 3 bases, with 22 bases between them. Written as DNA, the CDR3 is TGTGCCAGCAGTTACAGGAGGGGGTCCCCATCCAACTACGAGCAGTACTTC. The encoded protein is CASSYRRGSPSNYEQYF.

In its sample, this clone is medium-sized. V and J are TRBV11-2 and TRBJ2-1; D is possibly TRBD1 or TRBD2 (6 bases each). Between the trimmed V and J ends, which lost 1 base and 7 bases, there was a span of 17 bases. The CDR3 covers 16 residues. Germline CDR1 SGHAT, CDR2 FQNNGV. The CDR3 protein is CASSLAGARYSNEQFF. The CDR3 coding sequence is TGTGCCAGCAGCTTAGCGGGGGCCCGTTATTCGAATGAGCAGTTCTTC.

This chain connects TRBV29-1 to TRBJ1-1; D call uncertain. The CDR3 runs 13 residues. V lost 2 bases and J lost 0, with 7 bases in between. CDR1 SQVTM and CDR2 ANQGSEA come from the germline V gene. CDR3 protein: CSVETAMNTEAFF. The CDR3 DNA sequence: TGCAGCGTTGAAACAGCTATGAACACTGAAGCTTTCTTT.

This chain joins TRBV29-1 and TRBJ1-1; D remains ambiguous. V lost 1 base, J lost 1 base, and 7 bases lay in between. Germline-derived CDR1 and CDR2 are SQVTM and ANQGSEA. CDR3 size: 13 residues. CDR3 sequence reads: CSVEGRQNTEAFF. Written as DNA, the CDR3 is TGCAGCGTTGAAGGCAGACAGAACACTGAAGCTTTCTTT.

V gene TRBV5-6 combines with J gene TRBJ2-7, with 9 bases identical to TRBD1. Germline loops: CDR1 SGHDT, CDR2 YYEEEE. The trim removed 5 bases at V and 1 base at J, leaving 7 bases unmatched. CDR3 size: 15 residues. CDR3 loop: CASRLSGTGSYEQYF. CDR3 in DNA: TGTGCCAGCAGGTTATCCGGGACAGGGTCCTACGAGCAGTACTTC.

In its sample, this clone ranks as large. DNA of the CDR3: TGTGCCAGCAGCCGGGGGACAGGGGGAGATTCACCCCTCCACTTT. Amino acids: CASSRGTGGDSPLHF. This chain connects TRBV7-9 to TRBJ1-6, with 11 nucleotides matching TRBD1. The CDR3 length is 15 residues. Trimming took 5 bases from V and 8 from J; bases not matched to a gene: 5. CDR1 and CDR2 from the germline V gene are SEHNR and FQNEAQ (reference sequence).